This TCR beta chain is from a study of shared clonotypes between healthy human individuals. The germline V gene encodes CDR1 SGHAT and CDR2 FQNNGV. Trimming took 8 bases from V and 3 from J, leaving 19 bases between them. The CDR3 runs 15 residues. Generated by immunoSEQ multiplex PCR, the TCRdb table keeps only in-frame clones and is missing some. Here the sample spans about 1,900,000 clones, about 94% being singletons. Selected positively for CCR7 and CD45RO-negative, naive CD8 cells excluded terminally differentiated effector memory CD45RA+ cells. Donors were Caucasian adults residing in Nashville, Tennessee, USA.

The chain combines TRBV11-2 with TRBJ1-2; tentative D call: TRBD1 (5 bases). Sequenced sample: naive CD8+ T cells sorted from blood. The receptor comes from a man aged 18 to 35 in good health. Written as DNA, the CDR3 is TGTGCCAGCGAACCGGGGGGAATGGGGTACTATGGCTACACCTTC. Protein: CASEPGGMGYYGYTF.